The subject of this entry is one T cell receptor (beta chain). The data were taken from a study of blood T cells in healthy people across ages. Primers used in a second PCR of roughly 6 to 11 cycles were a sample-barcoded 5' primer and a J-beta primer mix. A single record per CDR3 protein comes from TCRdb applying MiXCR to the 5' RACE reads. The repertoire holds more than 900,000 distinct CDR3 sequences, roughly 24% seen once, with about 0.72% in the top ten. These data also featured in a second study, about T cells of mothers and their children.

The specimen was blood. This TCR came from a girl aged 2 to 9 in good health.

The CDR3 nucleotides read TGTGCCAGTCTCGGACTAGCAGGGGGCCTCGATGAGCAGTTCTTC. Amino acid sequence: CASLGLAGGLDEQFF. The chain couples TRBV10-3 to TRBJ2-5, with D perhaps being TRBD1 or TRBD2 (8 bases each). The J call may be faulty, since TRBJ2-1 better matches the DNA end. CDR1 is ENHRY and CDR2 is SYGVKD in the germline V gene. The CDR3 extends over 15 amino acids.